This entry is about one T cell receptor beta chain. Its antigen remains unidentified. There are 15 residues in the CDR3. CDR1 and CDR2 (germline): SQVTM, ANQGSEA. Losses at the gene ends were 4 bases for V and 2 bases for J; bases not matched to a gene: 7. TCRdb called the 5' RACE reads again in MiXCR, with one record for every CDR3 protein. This sample yields approximately 290,000 distinct CDR3 sequences, of which around 8% are seen a single time; 20% to 25% belongs to the top ten. These data are taken from a study of T-cell memory formation after mild COVID-19. Looking at the study overall: TCR clustering was largely donor specific.

Study-wide points: Day 37-peaking second-wave clones had unconfirmed SARS-CoV-2 specificity. That cross-reactive memory joined was suggested by some responding clones appearing in pre-infection memory.

The chain couples TRBV29-1 to TRBJ2-3; 9 bases are a match to TRBD1. This TCR was sampled from a young man who had mild COVID-19 (a few samples of this study predate the infection). Cell type and time point are not known. Sequencing was carried out using PBMCs or a T cell subset sorted from them (not recorded which). CDR3 residues: CSVALGTGYTDTQYF. The CDR3 nucleotides read TGCAGCGTTGCCCTCGGGACAGGGTACACAGATACGCAGTATTTT.